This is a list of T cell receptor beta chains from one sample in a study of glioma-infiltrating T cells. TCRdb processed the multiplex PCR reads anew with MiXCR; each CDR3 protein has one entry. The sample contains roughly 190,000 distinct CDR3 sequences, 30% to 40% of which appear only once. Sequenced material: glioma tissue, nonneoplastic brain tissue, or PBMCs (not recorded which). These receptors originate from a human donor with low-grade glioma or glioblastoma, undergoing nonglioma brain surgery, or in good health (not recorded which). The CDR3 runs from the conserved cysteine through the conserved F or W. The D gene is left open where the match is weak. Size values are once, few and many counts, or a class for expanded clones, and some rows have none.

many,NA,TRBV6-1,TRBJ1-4,CASSELGTPEKLFF,TGTGCCAGCAGTGAATTGGGGACACCAGAAAAACTGTTTTTT
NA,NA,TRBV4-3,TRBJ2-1,CTSSQVQKGEQFF,TGCACCAGCAGCCAAGTCCAAAAGGGTGAGCAGTTCTTC
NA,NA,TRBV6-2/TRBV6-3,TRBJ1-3,CASSFSLKGETIYF,TGTGCCAGCAGTTTTAGCCTAAAGGGGGAAACCATATACTTT
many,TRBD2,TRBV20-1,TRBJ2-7,CSARVALADYEQYF,TGCAGTGCTAGAGTGGCACTAGCGGACTACGAGCAGTACTTC
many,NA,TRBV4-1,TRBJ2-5,CASSQGSYPASQYF,TGCGCCAGCAGCCAAGGCTCTTACCCCGCATCCCAGTACTTC
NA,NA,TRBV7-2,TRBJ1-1,CASTLEGNTEAFF,TGTGCCAGCACCTTAGAGGGAAACACTGAAGCTTTCTTT
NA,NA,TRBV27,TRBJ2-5,CASSLRTGLYTQYF,TGTGCCAGCAGTTTACGAACAGGATTATATACCCAGTACTTC
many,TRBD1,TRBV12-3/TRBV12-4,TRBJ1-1,CASSPRQGSYTEAFF,TGTGCCAGCAGTCCCCGACAGGGGAGCTACACTGAAGCTTTCTTT
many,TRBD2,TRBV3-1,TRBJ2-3,CASSPGLADSTDTQYF,TGTGCCAGCAGCCCGGGCCTAGCGGACAGCACAGATACGCAGTATTTT
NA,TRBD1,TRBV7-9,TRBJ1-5,CASTAGTDFNQPQHF,TGTGCCAGCACCGCCGGGACAGACTTCAATCAGCCCCAGCATTTT
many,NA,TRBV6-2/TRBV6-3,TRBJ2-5,CASSYGQETQYF,TGTGCCAGCAGTTACGGCCAAGAGACCCAGTACTTC
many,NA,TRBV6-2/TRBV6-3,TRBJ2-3,CATTGQGFTDTQYF,TGTGCCACTACGGGCCAGGGCTTCACAGATACGCAGTATTTT
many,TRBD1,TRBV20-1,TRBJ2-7,CSAEGQGYYEQYF,TGCAGTGCTGAGGGACAGGGGTACTACGAGCAGTACTTC
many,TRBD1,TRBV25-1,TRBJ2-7,CASSSRTGSYEQYF,TGTGCCAGCAGTTCTAGGACAGGGTCCTACGAGCAGTACTTC
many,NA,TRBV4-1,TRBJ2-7,CASSQDLAYGTYEQYF,TGCGCCAGCAGCCAAGATTTGGCGTACGGGACCTACGAGCAGTACTTC
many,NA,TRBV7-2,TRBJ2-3,CASSSWGAVSTDTQYF,TGTGCCAGCAGCTCCTGGGGAGCGGTTAGCACAGATACGCAGTATTTT
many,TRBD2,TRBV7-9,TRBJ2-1,CASSPWGVGGRTEQFF,TGTGCCAGCAGCCCCTGGGGGGTGGGCGGGAGGACCGAGCAGTTCTTC
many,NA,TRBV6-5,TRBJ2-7,CASSYSQGTYEQYF,TGTGCCAGCAGTTACTCGCAGGGGACCTACGAGCAGTACTTC
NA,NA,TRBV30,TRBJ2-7,CAWSRDGYEQYF,TGTGCCTGGTCCCGGGACGGCTACGAGCAGTACTTC
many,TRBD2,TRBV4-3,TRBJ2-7,CASSHLAGGDEQYF,TGCGCCAGCAGCCACCTTGCCGGGGGGGACGAGCAGTACTTC
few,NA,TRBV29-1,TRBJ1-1,CSVRTDGNTEAFF,TGCAGCGTCCGGACGGACGGGAACACTGAAGCTTTCTTT
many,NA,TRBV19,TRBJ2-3,CASSIKEGPKQYF,TGTGCCAGTAGTATAAAGGAGGGACCGAAGCAGTATTTT
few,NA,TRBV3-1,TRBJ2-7,CASSQGSAYEQYF,TGTGCCAGCAGCCAAGGTAGCGCCTACGAGCAGTACTTC
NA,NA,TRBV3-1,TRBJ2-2,CASTKGRNTGELFF,TGTGCCAGCACAAAGGGAAGGAACACCGGGGAGCTGTTTTTT
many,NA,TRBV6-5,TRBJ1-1,CASSYERDTEAFF,TGTGCCAGCAGTTACGAGAGGGACACTGAAGCTTTCTTT
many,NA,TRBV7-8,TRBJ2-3,CASSAIQGGRDTQYF,TGTGCCAGCAGCGCTATTCAGGGGGGAAGAGATACGCAGTATTTT
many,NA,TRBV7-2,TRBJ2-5,CASSLDPSGQETQYF,TGTGCCAGCAGCTTAGACCCCTCAGGGCAAGAGACCCAGTACTTC
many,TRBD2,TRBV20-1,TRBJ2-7,CSAKERDFSHEQYF,TGCAGTGCTAAAGAGCGGGATTTCTCCCACGAGCAGTACTTC
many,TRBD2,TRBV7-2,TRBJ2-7,CASSSKTSGYEQYF,TGTGCCAGCAGCTCCAAAACTAGCGGTTACGAGCAGTACTTC
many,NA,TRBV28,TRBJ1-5,CASSFFVGYSNQPQHF,TGTGCCAGCAGTTTCTTTGTTGGATATAGCAATCAGCCCCAGCATTTT
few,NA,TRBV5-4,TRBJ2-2,CASSYGKSGQDGELFF,TGTGCCAGCAGCTACGGAAAATCAGGGCAGGACGGGGAGCTGTTTTTT
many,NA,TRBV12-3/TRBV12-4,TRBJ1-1,CASSLVQGRTEAFF,TGTGCCAGCAGTTTAGTTCAGGGGAGGACTGAAGCTTTCTTT
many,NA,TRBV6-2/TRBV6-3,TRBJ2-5,CASSPLGAGREETQYF,TGTGCCAGCAGTCCTCTTGGGGCAGGTCGGGAAGAGACCCAGTACTTC
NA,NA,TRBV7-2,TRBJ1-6,CASSLRRDNSPFHF,TGTGCCAGCAGCTTACGGCGGGACAACTCACCCTTCCACTTT
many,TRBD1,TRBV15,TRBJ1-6,CATSGRTGARNSPLHF,TGTGCCACCAGCGGACGGACAGGGGCGCGGAATTCACCCCTCCACTTT
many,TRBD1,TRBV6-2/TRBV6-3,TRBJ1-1,CASRGTGGNTEAFF,TGTGCCAGCAGGGGGACAGGGGGTAACACTGAAGCTTTCTTT
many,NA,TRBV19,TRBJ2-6,CASSIAGRGANVLTF,TGTGCCAGTAGTATCGCAGGACGTGGGGCCAACGTCCTGACTTTC
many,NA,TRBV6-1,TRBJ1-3,CASSESDGSSGNTIYF,TGTGCCAGCAGTGAGAGCGATGGGAGCTCTGGAAACACCATATATTTT
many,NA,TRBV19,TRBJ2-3,CASKQGGTDTQYF,TGTGCCAGTAAACAGGGTGGCACAGATACGCAGTATTTT
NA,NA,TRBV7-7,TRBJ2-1,CAISREGIAAGSEQFF,TGTGCCATCAGCCGAGAAGGGATAGCGGCAGGCAGTGAGCAGTTCTTC
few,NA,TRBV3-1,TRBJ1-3,CASSQGLTGNTIYF,TGTGCCAGCAGCCAAGGTCTCACTGGAAACACCATATATTTT
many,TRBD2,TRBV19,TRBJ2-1,CASSLPGLAYNEQFF,TGTGCCAGTAGCCTGCCCGGACTAGCGTACAATGAGCAGTTCTTC
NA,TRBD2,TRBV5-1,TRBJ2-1,CASSLQAGGNEQFF,TGCGCCAGCAGCCTCCAAGCGGGAGGGAATGAGCAGTTCTTC
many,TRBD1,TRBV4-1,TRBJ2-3,CASSRVPGQGSQDTQYF,TGCGCCAGCAGCCGCGTCCCGGGACAGGGATCACAAGATACGCAGTATTTT
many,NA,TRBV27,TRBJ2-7,CASSLSRGYEQYF,TGTGCCAGCAGTTTATCGAGGGGCTACGAGCAGTACTTC
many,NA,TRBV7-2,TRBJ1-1,CASSLEPTPGWEAFF,TGTGCCAGCAGCTTAGAACCGACCCCCGGCTGGGAAGCTTTCTTT
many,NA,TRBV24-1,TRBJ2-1,CATSDLLGGPNEQFF,TGTGCCACCAGTGATTTGCTGGGTGGGCCCAATGAGCAGTTCTTC
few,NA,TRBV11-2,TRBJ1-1,CASSLDLVAGTEAFF,TGTGCCAGCAGCTTAGATTTGGTCGCCGGCACTGAAGCTTTCTTT